What follows is one T cell receptor (beta chain) and its context. Its specificity is not known. The sample comes from a study of human CD8 memory T cell subsets. Study-level points and caveats: Chao1 estimates indicated that stem-like memory T cells may be more diverse than precursor exhausted T cells. Diversity was similarly high in stem-like memory and precursor exhausted T cells, which was not the case for effector memory cells.

PBMC were sourced from healthy-donor buffy coats. Total CD8+ T cells were enriched by negative magnetic separation. This CDR3 is 14 amino acids long. The V gene's germline CDR1 is LNHNV and CDR2 YYDKDF (reference sequence). By UMI-labeled 5' RACE, the TCR beta libraries were made. After re-calling the 5' RACE reads, TCRdb lists one entry per CDR3 protein, DNA absent. Reported are 5,000 to 6,000 distinct CDR3 sequences; the ten largest clones contain around 20%. The chain is built from TRBV15 and TRBJ2-7. Specimen: CD8+ T cells from PBMCs. The TCR originated in a human donor in good health. Here the CDR3 reads CATSRAGNPYEQYF.